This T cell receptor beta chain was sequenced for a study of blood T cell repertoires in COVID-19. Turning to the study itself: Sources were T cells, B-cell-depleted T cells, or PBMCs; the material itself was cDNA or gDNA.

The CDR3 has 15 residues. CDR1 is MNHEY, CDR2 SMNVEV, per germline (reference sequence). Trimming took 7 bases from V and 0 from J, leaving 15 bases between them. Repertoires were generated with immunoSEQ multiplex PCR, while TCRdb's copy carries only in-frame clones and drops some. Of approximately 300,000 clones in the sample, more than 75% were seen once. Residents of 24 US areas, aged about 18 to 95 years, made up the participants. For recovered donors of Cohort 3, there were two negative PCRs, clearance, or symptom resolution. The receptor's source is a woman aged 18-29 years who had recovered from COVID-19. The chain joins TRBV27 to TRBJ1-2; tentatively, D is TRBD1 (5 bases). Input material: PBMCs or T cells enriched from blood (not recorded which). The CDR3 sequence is CASKARQTSNYGYTF. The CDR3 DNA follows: TGTGCCAGCAAAGCCCGACAGACCTCTAACTATGGCTACACCTTC.